What follows are 13 T cell receptor beta chains derived from one specimen sequenced in a study of regulatory and conventional T cells in RAG deficiency. The sorted conventional CD4+ T cells were CD25-low and CD127-high, with genomic DNA sequenced. Data came from immunoSEQ multiplex PCR; TCRdb stores just in-frame clones and leaves some out. This table has tens of thousands of clones, 96% appearing once. The same data also contributed to another study, on regulatory T cells. From that study: The PCR used 52 TRBV and 13 TRBJ primers.

Specimen: CD25- CD4+ T cells sorted from blood. Receptor source: a human donor in good health.

This clone was seen a handful of times. V usage is TRBV4-3 and J usage is TRBJ2-2; 14 nucleotides match TRBD2. Germline loops: CDR1 LGHNA, CDR2 YSLEER. The V and J ends lost 1 base and 4 bases, in that order; junction bases with no gene match: 11. The length of the CDR3 is 20 residues. CDR3 sequence reads: CASSQAGLAGGLGVTGELFF. The CDR3, as DNA: TGCGCCAGCAGCCAAGCAGGACTAGCGGGAGGCTTAGGCGTCACCGGGGAGCTGTTTTTT.

About this clone: Compared with germline, one end of the junction differs, possibly owing to a read error. The gene calls are TRBV7-2 and TRBJ2-7, with a possible D match to TRBD2 (6 bases). The germline V gene encodes CDR1 SGHTA and CDR2 FQGNSA. The CDR3 length is 15 residues. In DNA form, the CDR3 reads TGTGCCAGCAGCTCAACGACGGGACTTACATACGCGCAGTACTTC. Translated: CASSSTTGLTYAQYF.

V is TRBV30 and J is TRBJ1-1, with D unclear. The CDR3 loop spans 15 amino acids. V was clipped by 4 bases and J by 0 bases, with 15 bases between them. The germline gives CDR1 GTSNPN, CDR2 SVGIG (reference sequence). In DNA, the CDR3 is TGTGCCTGGAACCAGCGAGTCGGGGTGAACACTGAAGCTTTCTTT. Amino acids: CAWNQRVGVNTEAFF.

V usage is TRBV6-5 and J usage is TRBJ1-5; D remains ambiguous. CDR1 is MNHEY and CDR2 is SVGAGI in the germline V gene. The CDR3 runs to 14 residues. The ends were cut back, 4 bases at V and 9 bases at J, with 16 bases in the middle. The CDR3 loop reads CASSWAGPAGPQHF. The CDR3, as DNA: TGTGCCAGCAGTTGGGCAGGACCAGCGGGGCCCCAGCATTTT.

This clone was seen just once. The gene calls are TRBV30 and TRBJ1-4; D is ambiguous. Trimming shortened V by 0 bases and J by 7 bases, and 18 bases separated the two germline ends. CDR3 length: 16 residues. Germline V gene sequence: CDR1 GTSNPN, CDR2 SVGIG (reference sequence). The chain's CDR3 is CAWSVLLRDRGEKLFF. CDR3 bases: TGTGCCTGGAGTGTACTTCTGAGAGATCGGGGTGAAAAACTGTTTTTT.

The chain couples TRBV21-1 to TRBJ2-7; the D call in the table, TRBD1, was not verified against the DNA. TRBV21-1 is classified as a pseudogene. This CDR3 region has 17 residues. The CDR3 loop is CASSPHPTGGLSYEQYF. The CDR3, as DNA: TGTGCCAGCAGCCCGCACCCGACAGGGGGCCTCTCCTACGAGCAGTACTTC.

The chain employs TRBV5-1 and TRBJ1-2; perhaps TRBD1 as D (6 bases). Germline values: CDR1 SGHRS, CDR2 YFSETQ. The CDR3 has 15 amino acids. Trimming took 0 bases from V and 2 from J, leaving 11 bases between them. CDR3 nucleotides: TGCGCCAGCAGCTTGGAGTCAGGGGCCAACTATGGCTACACCTTC. Protein sequence: CASSLESGANYGYTF.

The chain couples TRBV6-1 to TRBJ2-7; a possible D gene is TRBD1 (5 bases). CDR3 length: 15 amino acids. Germline V gene data show CDR1 as MNHNS and CDR2 as SASEGT. V lost 6 bases, J lost 2 bases, and 17 bases lay in between. CDR3 sequence (DNA): TGTGCCAGCAGGCCGGGCAGGGCTATTACCTACGAGCAGTACTTC. This translates into CASRPGRAITYEQYF.

This rearrangement joins TRBV19 to TRBJ1-2, with TRBD1 matching 9 bases. V was clipped by 3 bases and J by 4 bases; unmatched bases: 3. CDR3 size: 14 residues. Germline-derived CDR1 and CDR2 are LNHDA and SQIVND (reference sequence). The CDR3: CASSITGGTYGYTF. CDR3 nucleotides: TGTGCCAGTAGTATCACAGGGGGCACCTATGGCTACACCTTC.

Turning to this clone: One junction end does not reproduce the germline sequence, and a read error may be involved. The chain joins TRBV7-7 to TRBJ2-1, with D perhaps matching TRBD2 (5 bases). This CDR3 has 13 residues. Looked up from germline, CDR1 is SSHAT and CDR2 is FNYEAQ (reference sequence). This CDR3 reads CASSLALAAEQFF. The CDR3 DNA reads as TGTGCTAGCAGCTTAGCGTTGGCGGCGGAGCAGTTCTTC.

Here the CDR3 reads CASSRSWGQNNQPQHF. The DNA for the CDR3 is TGTGCCAGCAGCCGGAGTTGGGGACAGAACAATCAGCCCCAGCATTTT. The chain combines TRBV5-8 with TRBJ1-5, with TRBD1 identical over 7 bases. The CDR3 runs 16 residues. V lost 4 bases to trimming and J lost 3 bases; unmatched junction nucleotides: 10. Germline V gene lookup returns CDR1 SGHTS and CDR2 YDEGEE.

There are a few counts of this clone. The chain uses TRBV6-5 and TRBJ2-7, with 9 bases that match TRBD1. J gave up 3 bases and V 0 bases, and 3 bases lay outside the gene matches. In germline, CDR1 is MNHEY, CDR2 SVGAGI. CDR3 length equals 15 residues. The CDR3 DNA follows: TGTGCCAGCAGTTACTCTTGGACAGGGGACTACGAGCAGTACTTC. This sequence encodes CASSYSWTGDYEQYF.

Details on this clone: Within the sample, other DNA sequences also encode this same CDR3. The J gene is TRBJ1-6, the V gene TRBV30; 7 nucleotides align to TRBD1. The CDR3 is made up of 15 amino acids. V was pared by 2 bases and J by 7 bases, with 8 bases of the junction left unmatched. Germline V gene data show CDR1 as GTSNPN and CDR2 as SVGIG (reference sequence). The CDR3 bases are TGTGCCTGGAGTCGACCCGACAGGGACAATTCACCCCTCCACTTT. Translated, it gives CAWSRPDRDNSPLHF.